This T cell receptor (beta chain) was profiled in a study of CD8 T cells in ankylosing spondylitis. Quantitative molecular-barcoded 5'-RACE generated the TCR beta libraries. TCRdb redid the calling of the 5' RACE reads with MiXCR, one entry per CDR3 protein. The data contain some 240,000 distinct CDR3 sequences, 8.6% of them seen just once; the ten biggest clones take up nearly 7%. This clonotype was seen ten or more times. Its antigen is not known. Germline V gene lookup returns CDR1 SGDLS and CDR2 YYNGEE. The V end lost 5 bases, the J end lost 10 bases, and 18 bases lay between the germline ends. The CDR3 extends over 14 amino acids. Study results and caveats: It was reported that disease-linked clones were significantly enriched in matched ankylosing spondylitis synovial fluid. A TCR beta motif made of about 8 highly homologous variants seemed typical of ankylosing spondylitis blood. Disease-linked clones displayed a CD8+ phenotype and appeared relatively rarely in peripheral blood.

This TCR was recovered from a male donor with ankylosing spondylitis or in good health (not recorded which). The sequencing input was blood, either unsorted or a sorted T cell fraction (not recorded which). J is TRBJ2-2 and V is TRBV9; tentative D call: TRBD1 (6 bases). The chain's CDR3 is CASSPGTGKTELFF. CDR3 DNA sequence: TGTGCCAGCAGTCCAGGCACAGGGAAGACGGAGCTGTTTTTT.